The sequence of this T cell receptor (beta chain) was determined in a study of T cells after yellow fever vaccination. Overall study context: Fractions containing few cells were prepared with SMART-Seq v4 Ultra Low Input.

This clonotype was counted a few times. No antigen is known for it. MiXCR, run by TCRdb on the 5' RACE reads, gives a single entry per CDR3 protein. The table includes about 330,000 distinct CDR3 sequences, roughly 4.3% detected once. Whole-study results and caveats: The study re-detected most primary-vaccination clones after the booster (roughly 95% CD4, roughly 88% CD8).

This CDR3 region has 16 residues. Losses at the gene ends were 6 bases for V and 0 bases for J; bases not matched to a gene: 7. CDR1 is MNHEY, CDR2 SVGAGI, per germline. The origin of this receptor is a man between 18 and 29 years old who received the YFV17D yellow fever vaccine. The chain uses TRBV6-5 and TRBJ2-1; 8 nucleotides align to TRBD2. The source was PBMCs, collected 5 days after the yellow fever booster vaccination. CDR3 residues: CASSRRGASSYNEQFF. For the CDR3, the DNA is TGTGCCAGCAGCCGGCGGGGGGCGAGCTCCTACAATGAGCAGTTCTTC.